This T cell receptor beta chain was sequenced for a study of CD8 T cells in Susac syndrome. Findings and caveats of the study: As acknowledged by the study, its TCR sequencing and HLA analysis included a relatively small number of individuals.

The length of the CDR3 is 14 residues. Germline V gene sequence: CDR1 SGDLS, CDR2 YYNGEE. The V end lost 0 bases, the J end lost 3 bases, and 9 bases lay between the germline ends. RNA was extracted with the RNeasy kit, and a quantity of about 0.45 to 1 ug was reverse transcribed using random hexamers. The TCR beta CDR3 was amplified by immunoSEQ multiplex PCR across 54 Vbeta, 13 Jbeta. TCRdb re-called the immunoSEQ multiplex PCR reads with MiXCR, one entry per CDR3 protein. The sample lists approximately 210,000 distinct CDR3 sequences, around 95% occurring once. For this clonotype: Its antigen is as yet unknown.

The authors carried out high-throughput sequencing of TCR beta. They applied it to CD8+ and CD4+ T cells obtained from blood. The specimen sequenced was CD4+ T cells from PBMCs. This TCR derives from a human donor with multiple sclerosis. The chain is built from TRBV9 and TRBJ1-2; D ambiguous. The CDR3 loop reads CASSVALGDYGYTF. The CDR3 nucleotides read TGTGCCAGCAGCGTAGCTCTGGGAGACTATGGCTACACCTTC.